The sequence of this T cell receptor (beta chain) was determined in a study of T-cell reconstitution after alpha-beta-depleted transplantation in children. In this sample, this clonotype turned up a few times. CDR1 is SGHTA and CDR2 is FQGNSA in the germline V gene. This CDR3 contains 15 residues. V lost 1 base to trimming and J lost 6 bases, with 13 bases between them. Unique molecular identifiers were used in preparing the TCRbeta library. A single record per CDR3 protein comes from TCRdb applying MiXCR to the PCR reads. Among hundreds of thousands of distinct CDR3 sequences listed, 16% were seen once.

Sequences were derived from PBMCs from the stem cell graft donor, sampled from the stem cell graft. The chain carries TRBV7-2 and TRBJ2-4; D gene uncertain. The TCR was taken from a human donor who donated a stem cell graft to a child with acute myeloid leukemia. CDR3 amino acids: CASSLEVGRPNIQYF. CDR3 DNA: TGTGCCAGCAGCTTAGAGGTCGGACGGCCAAACATTCAGTACTTC.